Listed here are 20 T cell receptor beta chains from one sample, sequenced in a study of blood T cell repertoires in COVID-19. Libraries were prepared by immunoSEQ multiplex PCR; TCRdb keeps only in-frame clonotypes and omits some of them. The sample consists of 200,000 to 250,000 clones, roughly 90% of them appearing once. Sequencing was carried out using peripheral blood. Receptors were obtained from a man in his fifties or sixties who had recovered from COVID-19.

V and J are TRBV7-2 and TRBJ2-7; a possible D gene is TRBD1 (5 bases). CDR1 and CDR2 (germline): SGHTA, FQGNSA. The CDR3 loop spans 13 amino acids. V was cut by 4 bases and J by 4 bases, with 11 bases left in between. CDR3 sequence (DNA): TGTGCCAGCAGCTATGGGGCCTGGTACGAGCAGTACTTC. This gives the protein CASSYGAWYEQYF.

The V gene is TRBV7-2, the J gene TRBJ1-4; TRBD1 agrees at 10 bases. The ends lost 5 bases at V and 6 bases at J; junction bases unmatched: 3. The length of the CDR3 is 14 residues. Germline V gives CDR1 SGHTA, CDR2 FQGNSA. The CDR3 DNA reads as TGTGCCAGCAGCACGACAGGGGGCGATGAAAAACTGTTTTTT. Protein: CASSTTGGDEKLFF.

The CDR3 loop reads CASSRVAGGPNEQFF. The CDR3 DNA is TGTGCCAGCAGCAGGGTCGCGGGAGGGCCAAATGAGCAGTTCTTC. The chain joins TRBV7-3 to TRBJ2-1; TRBD2 matches at 9 bases. Germline values: CDR1 SGHTA, CDR2 FQGTGA. This CDR3 has 15 amino acids. Trimming took 5 bases from V and 7 from J; bases not matched to a gene: 9.

CDR3 coding DNA: TGTGCCAGCAGCTCCCAGGGGGCAGTTGGCAATGAGCAGTTCTTC. It specifies CASSSQGAVGNEQFF. The rearrangement uses TRBV7-3 and TRBJ2-1; 8 positions match TRBD1. Germline V gene data show CDR1 as SGHTA and CDR2 as FQGTGA. The CDR3 is made up of 15 amino acids. The V segment lost 4 bases and the J segment 6 bases; nucleotides outside the gene matches: 8.

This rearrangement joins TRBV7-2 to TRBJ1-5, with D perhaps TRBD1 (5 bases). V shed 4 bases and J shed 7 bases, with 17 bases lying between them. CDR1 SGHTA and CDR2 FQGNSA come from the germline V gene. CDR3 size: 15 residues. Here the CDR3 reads CASSSQPGIGQPQHF. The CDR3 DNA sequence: TGTGCCAGCAGCTCACAACCAGGGATTGGGCAGCCCCAGCATTTT.

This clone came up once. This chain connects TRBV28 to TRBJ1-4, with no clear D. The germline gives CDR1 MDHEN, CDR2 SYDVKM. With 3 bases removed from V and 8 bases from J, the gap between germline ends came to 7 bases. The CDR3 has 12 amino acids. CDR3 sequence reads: CASSFGREKLFF. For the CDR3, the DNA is TGTGCCAGCAGTTTCGGTCGGGAAAAACTGTTTTTT.

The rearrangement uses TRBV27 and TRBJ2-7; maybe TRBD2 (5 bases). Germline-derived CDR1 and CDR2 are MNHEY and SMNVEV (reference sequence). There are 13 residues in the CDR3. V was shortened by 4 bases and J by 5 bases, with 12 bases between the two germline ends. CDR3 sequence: CASSSERFNEQYF. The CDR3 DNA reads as TGTGCCAGCAGTTCCGAGCGGTTCAACGAGCAGTACTTC.

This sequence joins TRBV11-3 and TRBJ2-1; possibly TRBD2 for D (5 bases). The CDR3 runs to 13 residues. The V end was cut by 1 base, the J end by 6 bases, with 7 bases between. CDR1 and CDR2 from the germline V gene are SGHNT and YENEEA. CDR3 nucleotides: TGTGCCAGCAGCTTAGTAACTAGCAATGAGCAGTTCTTC. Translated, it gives CASSLVTSNEQFF.

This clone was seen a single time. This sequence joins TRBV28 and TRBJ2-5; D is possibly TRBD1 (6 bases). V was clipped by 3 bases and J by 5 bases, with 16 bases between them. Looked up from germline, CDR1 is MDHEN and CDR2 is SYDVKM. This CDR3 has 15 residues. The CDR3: CASSFREGVTETQYF. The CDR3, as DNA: TGTGCCAGCAGTTTCCGCGAGGGGGTAACGGAGACCCAGTACTTC.

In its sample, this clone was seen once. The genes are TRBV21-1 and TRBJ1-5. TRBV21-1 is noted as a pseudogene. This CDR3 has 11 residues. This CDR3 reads CASNQREPQHF. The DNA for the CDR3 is TGTGCCAGCAACCAACGGGAGCCCCAGCATTTT.

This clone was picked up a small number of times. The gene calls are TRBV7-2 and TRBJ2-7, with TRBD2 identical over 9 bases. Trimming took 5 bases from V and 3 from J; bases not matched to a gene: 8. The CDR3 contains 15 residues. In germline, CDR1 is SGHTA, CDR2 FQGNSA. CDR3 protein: CASSATGTSFYEQYF. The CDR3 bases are TGTGCCAGCAGCGCAACCGGGACTAGCTTCTACGAGCAGTACTTC.

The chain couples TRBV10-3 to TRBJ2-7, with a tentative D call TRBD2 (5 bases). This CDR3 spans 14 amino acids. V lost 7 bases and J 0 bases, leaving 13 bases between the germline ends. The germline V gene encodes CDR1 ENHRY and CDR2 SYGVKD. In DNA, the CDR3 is TGTGCCATCACCAGGACTGAAAGCTCCTACGAGCAGTACTTC. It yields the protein CAITRTESSYEQYF.

The CDR3 loop reads CASSFGGGAQETQYF. Here the CDR3 DNA reads TGTGCCAGCAGCTTCGGCGGGGGAGCCCAAGAGACCCAGTACTTC. This chain links TRBV11-3 with TRBJ2-5; 7 bases are shared with TRBD2. The CDR3 spans 15 residues. J was trimmed by 1 base and V by 3 bases; bases with no gene match: 5. The germline gives CDR1 SGHNT, CDR2 YENEEA.

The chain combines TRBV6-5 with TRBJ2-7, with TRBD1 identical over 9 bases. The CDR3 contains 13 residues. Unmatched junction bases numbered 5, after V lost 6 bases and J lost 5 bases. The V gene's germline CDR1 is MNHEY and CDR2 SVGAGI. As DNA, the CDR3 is TGTGCCAGCAGCCGGACAGGGGTCGACGAGCAGTACTTC. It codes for CASSRTGVDEQYF.

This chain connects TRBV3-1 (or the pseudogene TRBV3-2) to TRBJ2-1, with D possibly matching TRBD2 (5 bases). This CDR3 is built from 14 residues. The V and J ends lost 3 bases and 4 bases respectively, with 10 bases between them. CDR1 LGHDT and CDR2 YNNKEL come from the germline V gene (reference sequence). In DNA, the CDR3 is TGTGCCAGCAGCCAGGCGGGTCCTTACAATGAGCAGTTCTTC. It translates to CASSQAGPYNEQFF.

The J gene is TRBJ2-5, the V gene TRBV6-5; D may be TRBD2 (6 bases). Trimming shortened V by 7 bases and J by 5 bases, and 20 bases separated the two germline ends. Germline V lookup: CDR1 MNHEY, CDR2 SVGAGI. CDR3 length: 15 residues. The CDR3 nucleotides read TGTGCCAGCACCTCGGTCGGGGGTATAACGGAGACCCAGTACTTC. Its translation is CASTSVGGITETQYF.

CDR3 loop: CASSVGRGLTEAFF. The DNA of the CDR3 is TGTGCCAGCAGCGTAGGCAGGGGCTTGACTGAAGCTTTCTTT. The chain is built from TRBV9 and TRBJ1-1; D possibly corresponds to TRBD1 (6 bases). The CDR3 is made up of 14 amino acids. Trimming shortened V by 0 bases and J by 5 bases, and 11 bases separated the two germline ends. Germline V gene lookup returns CDR1 SGDLS and CDR2 YYNGEE.

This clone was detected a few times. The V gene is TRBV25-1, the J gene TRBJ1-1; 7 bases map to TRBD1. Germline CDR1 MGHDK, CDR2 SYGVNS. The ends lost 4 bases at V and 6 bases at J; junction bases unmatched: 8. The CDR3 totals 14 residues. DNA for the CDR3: TGTGCCAGCAGTGGCCAACGACAGGGCGCTGAAGCTTTCTTT. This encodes CASSGQRQGAEAFF.

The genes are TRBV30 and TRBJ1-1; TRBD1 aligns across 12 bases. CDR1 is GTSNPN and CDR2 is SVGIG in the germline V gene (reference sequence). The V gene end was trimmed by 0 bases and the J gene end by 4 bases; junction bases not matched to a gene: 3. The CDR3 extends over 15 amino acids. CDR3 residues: CAWSVMGQGATEAFF. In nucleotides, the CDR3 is TGTGCCTGGAGTGTAATGGGACAGGGGGCCACTGAAGCTTTCTTT.

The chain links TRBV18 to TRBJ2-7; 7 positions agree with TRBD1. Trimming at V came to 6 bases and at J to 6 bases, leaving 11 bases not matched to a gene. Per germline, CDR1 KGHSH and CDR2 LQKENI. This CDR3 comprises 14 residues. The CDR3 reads CASSPGQPPSEQYF. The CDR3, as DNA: TGTGCCAGCTCGCCGGGACAGCCGCCCTCCGAGCAGTACTTC.